This T cell receptor beta chain was identified in a study of OX40 agonist ivuxolimab in advanced cancers. At the level of the study: Three patients responded partially, comprising one with hepatocellular carcinoma and two with cutaneous melanoma.

Using immunoSEQ multiplex PCR, the repertoire was profiled, and TCRdb retains in-frame clones only, with some absent. The table lists roughly 65,000 clones, approximately 90% of them singletons, with 0.3% in the top ten. The germline gives CDR1 MGHRA, CDR2 YSYEKL. The CDR3 length is 16 residues. Trimming cost V 1 base and J 4 bases, with 14 bases left between them. Here the sequenced sample was CD4+ or CD8+ T cells sorted from blood, taken in a trial of the OX40 agonist ivuxolimab. The rearrangement links TRBV4-1 to TRBJ1-5; D uncertain. The TCR sequence derives from an adult with an advanced solid tumor such as melanoma, head and neck, liver or kidney cancer. CDR3 DNA sequence: TGCGCCAGCAGCCAAGCCGGGGTTAGCATGAATCAGCCCCAGCATTTT. Translating it yields CASSQAGVSMNQPQHF.